A single sample is the source of the 23 T cell receptor beta chains below, sequenced in a study of OX40 agonist ivuxolimab in advanced cancers. Measured with immunoSEQ multiplex PCR; TCRdb has only the in-frame clones, and not every one. The sample consists of roughly 90,000 clones, roughly 92% of them appearing once. The sequenced sample was CD4+ or CD8+ T cells sorted from blood, obtained in a trial of the OX40 agonist ivuxolimab. The receptors were sampled from an adult with an advanced solid tumor such as melanoma, head and neck, liver or kidney cancer.

V gene TRBV5-1 combines with J gene TRBJ2-1, with TRBD2 matching over 10 bases. The CDR3 runs to 15 residues. Germline-derived CDR1 and CDR2 are SGHRS and YFSETQ. The V segment lost 4 bases and the J segment 3 bases; nucleotides outside the gene matches: 4. Written as DNA, the CDR3 is TGCGCCAGCAGCATGACTAGCGGGCTCTACAATGAGCAGTTCTTC. It is translated as CASSMTSGLYNEQFF.

In DNA, the CDR3 is TGTGCCAGCCGCCTGGGTGTTAGCGGAAGCTCCTACAATGAGCAGTTCTTC. Protein: CASRLGVSGSSYNEQFF. This chain joins TRBV27 and TRBJ2-1, with a tentative D call TRBD2 (6 bases). Germline V gene data show CDR1 as MNHEY and CDR2 as SMNVEV (reference sequence). With 8 bases removed from V and 0 bases from J, the gap between germline ends came to 20 bases. The length of the CDR3 is 17 residues.

The V and J genes are TRBV7-8 and TRBJ2-1; TRBD1 matches 7 bases. Unmatched junction bases numbered 5, after V lost 1 base and J lost 5 bases. CDR1 is SGHVS and CDR2 is FQNEAQ in the germline V gene. This CDR3 has 15 amino acids. The CDR3 DNA reads TGTGCCAGCAGCTTAGATGGGACAGCTAACAATGAGCAGTTCTTC. This sequence encodes CASSLDGTANNEQFF.

This clone was found once. Here the CDR3 DNA reads TGTGCCAGCAGCTATAGCGGGAGGGCCTACGAGCAGTACTTC. It translates to CASSYSGRAYEQYF. The V call is TRBV27, the J call TRBJ2-7; TRBD2 matches at 11 bases. This CDR3 has 14 amino acids. With 6 bases clipped from V and 2 bases from J, the junction kept 3 bases outside the gene matches. The germline V gene encodes CDR1 MNHEY and CDR2 SMNVEV (reference sequence).

This rearrangement joins TRBV2 to TRBJ2-1, with 7 bases matching TRBD2. The germline V gene encodes CDR1 SNHLY and CDR2 FYNNEI. The CDR3 is 16 amino acids. V shed 6 bases, J shed 5 bases, and the junction held 13 bases outside the gene matches. CDR3 in DNA: TGTGCCAGCAGGCGGGGCGGGGGACTAATAAACAATGAGCAGTTCTTC. Protein product: CASRRGGGLINNEQFF.

The V call is TRBV7-6, the J call TRBJ1-1; 7 bases match TRBD1. The germline V gene encodes CDR1 SGHVS and CDR2 FNYEAQ. V was pared by 1 base and J by 8 bases, with 4 bases of the junction left unmatched. This CDR3 contains 13 residues. The CDR3 region has the DNA TGTGCCAGCAGCTTAGATGGGGACAGAGAAGCTTTCTTT. It is translated as CASSLDGDREAFF.

The J gene is TRBJ2-5, the V gene TRBV2; TRBD1 matches at 7 bases. CDR3 size: 17 residues. The germline V gene has CDR1 SNHLY and CDR2 FYNNEI. V was pared by 4 bases and J by 1 base, with 12 bases of the junction left unmatched. CDR3 sequence reads: CASSGIPRQGLQETQYF. CDR3 DNA sequence: TGTGCCAGCAGTGGGATCCCCCGACAGGGCCTCCAAGAGACCCAGTACTTC.

CDR3 region: CASSLVTAGTDTQYF. Written as DNA, the CDR3 is TGTGCCAGCAGCTTAGTAACGGCAGGGACAGATACGCAGTATTTT. The rearrangement joins TRBV11-2 to TRBJ2-3; D perhaps matches TRBD1 (5 bases). Germline V lookup: CDR1 SGHAT, CDR2 FQNNGV. The CDR3 spans 15 residues. V was clipped by 1 base and J by 3 bases, with 11 bases between them.

The V call is TRBV10-3, the J call TRBJ1-1; TRBD1 is a possible D gene (6 bases). The CDR3 has 12 residues. The ends were cut back, 3 bases at V and 5 bases at J, with 7 bases in the middle. CDR1 and CDR2 (germline): ENHRY, SYGVKD. CDR3 bases: TGTGCCATCAGTGAAGGGGGGACTGAAGCTTTCTTT. It encodes CAISEGGTEAFF.

The rearrangement uses TRBV4-1 and TRBJ1-3; weak D call: TRBD1 (6 bases). Trimming took 0 bases from V and 2 from J, leaving 11 bases between them. CDR1 is MGHRA, CDR2 YSYEKL, per germline. There are 16 residues in the CDR3. CDR3 region: CASSQDQGIAGNTIYF. CDR3 nucleotides: TGCGCCAGCAGCCAAGACCAGGGGATTGCTGGAAACACCATATATTTT.

The chain couples TRBV9 to TRBJ1-2; 8 nucleotides align to TRBD1. Losses at the gene ends were 0 bases for V and 4 bases for J; bases not matched to a gene: 2. Germline assignment: CDR1 SGDLS and CDR2 YYNGEE. The CDR3 totals 14 residues. The CDR3 loop reads CASSVGQGSYGYTF. In DNA, the CDR3 is TGTGCCAGCAGCGTAGGACAGGGGTCCTATGGCTACACCTTC.

The sample holds a few counts of this clone. CDR3 bases: TGTGCCTGGAGTTGGGACAGGGTAGCCTACGAGCAGTACTTC. Encoded protein: CAWSWDRVAYEQYF. The genes are TRBV30 and TRBJ2-7, with TRBD1 matching over 9 bases. Germline V gene lookup returns CDR1 GTSNPN and CDR2 SVGIG (reference sequence). This CDR3 contains 14 residues. J gave up 2 bases and V 2 bases, and 4 bases lay outside the gene matches.

V and J are TRBV5-6 and TRBJ2-5; D is perhaps TRBD2 (6 bases). The V gene's germline CDR1 is SGHDT and CDR2 YYEEEE. The CDR3 is made up of 13 amino acids. Trimming pared 2 bases from V and 3 bases from J, leaving 8 bases between. Here the CDR3 reads CASSFGGKETQYF. The CDR3 coding sequence is TGTGCCAGCAGCTTCGGAGGGAAAGAGACCCAGTACTTC.

The chain links TRBV6-1 to TRBJ1-1; possibly TRBD1 for D (6 bases). Trimming left V 1 base short and J 3 bases short, with 9 bases between. The CDR3 has 14 residues. Germline V gene sequence: CDR1 MNHNS, CDR2 SASEGT. CDR3 protein: CASSEDRVHTEAFF. The CDR3 DNA follows: TGTGCCAGCAGTGAAGACAGGGTGCACACTGAAGCTTTCTTT.

The rearrangement uses TRBV9 and TRBJ2-7; D gene uncertain. The CDR3 loop spans 14 amino acids. CDR1 is SGDLS and CDR2 is YYNGEE in the germline V gene. V dropped 0 bases and J dropped 2 bases, with 9 bases sitting between them. This CDR3 reads CASSVVERAYEQYF. The DNA for the CDR3 is TGTGCCAGCAGCGTAGTCGAGCGCGCCTACGAGCAGTACTTC.

The chain is built from TRBV11-2 and TRBJ2-3; TRBD2 is a possible D gene (6 bases). The CDR3 has 12 residues. Germline assignment: CDR1 SGHAT and CDR2 FQNNGV. V gave up 6 bases and J gave up 5 bases, with 9 bases separating them. The CDR3 bases are TGTGCCAGCAGACCCGGGGGAGATACGCAGTATTTT. Protein product: CASRPGGDTQYF.

In its sample, this clone was seen once. V gene TRBV5-6 combines with J gene TRBJ2-3; either TRBD1 or TRBD2 may supply D (6 bases each). The length of the CDR3 is 17 residues. Germline CDR1 is SGHDT and CDR2 is YYEEEE. Trimming removed 2 bases at V and 0 bases at J, with 16 bases between. The CDR3, as DNA: TGTGCCAGCAGCTTATGGGGTCGGGGGCCTAGCACAGATACGCAGTATTTT. Translation gives CASSLWGRGPSTDTQYF.

This clone was seen only once. The J gene is TRBJ1-1, the V gene TRBV10-1; possibly TRBD1 for D (5 bases). The CDR3 contains 14 residues. V was cut by 3 bases and J by 4 bases, with 12 bases left in between. CDR1 and CDR2 (germline): WNHNN, SYGVQD (reference sequence). The CDR3 bases are TGCGCCAGCAGTGAAGCGAAAGGGGTCACTGAAGCTTTCTTT. Protein: CASSEAKGVTEAFF.

The J gene is TRBJ2-1, the V gene TRBV4-1; D ambiguous. Germline V gene lookup returns CDR1 MGHRA and CDR2 YSYEKL. This CDR3 is built from 13 residues. Trimming removed 2 bases from V and 8 bases from J, with 10 bases in between. The CDR3 DNA sequence: TGCGCCAGCAGCCAACCTAGTTACTATGAGCAGTTCTTC. It codes for CASSQPSYYEQFF.

This chain uses TRBV29-1 with TRBJ2-2; D is unclear. Between the trimmed V and J ends, which lost 5 bases and 6 bases, there was a span of 10 bases. Germline assignment: CDR1 SQVTM and CDR2 ANQGSEA. The CDR3 runs 12 residues. The CDR3, as DNA: TGCAGCGTTACTGTGAAGCCCGGGGAGCTGTTTTTT. Translation gives CSVTVKPGELFF.

The J gene is TRBJ2-7, the V gene TRBV29-1; D remains unclear. Trimming removed 6 bases from V and 3 bases from J, with 9 bases in between. Germline V gives CDR1 SQVTM, CDR2 ANQGSEA. The CDR3 consists of 11 residues. In DNA form, the CDR3 reads TGCAGCGTATTGGGCGGCTACGAGCAGTACTTC. Translated, it gives CSVLGGYEQYF.

The genes are TRBV19 and TRBJ2-6; TRBD1 might be the D (5 bases). Trimming removed 3 bases at V and 2 bases at J, with 8 bases between. The CDR3 is 15 amino acids. Germline V gene data show CDR1 as LNHDA and CDR2 as SQIVND (reference sequence). CDR3 DNA sequence: TGTGCCAGTAGTATGTCAGGGACTGGGGCCAACGTCCTGACTTTC. It translates to CASSMSGTGANVLTF.

A few counts support this clone. The chain uses TRBV6-5 and TRBJ2-2, with D hard to call. The CDR3 is 11 amino acids. Between the trimmed V and J ends, which lost 2 bases and 7 bases, there was a span of 2 bases. The germline V gene encodes CDR1 MNHEY and CDR2 SVGAGI. The CDR3 DNA is TGTGCCAGCAGTTACGGCGGGGAGCTGTTTTTT. This translates into CASSYGGELFF.